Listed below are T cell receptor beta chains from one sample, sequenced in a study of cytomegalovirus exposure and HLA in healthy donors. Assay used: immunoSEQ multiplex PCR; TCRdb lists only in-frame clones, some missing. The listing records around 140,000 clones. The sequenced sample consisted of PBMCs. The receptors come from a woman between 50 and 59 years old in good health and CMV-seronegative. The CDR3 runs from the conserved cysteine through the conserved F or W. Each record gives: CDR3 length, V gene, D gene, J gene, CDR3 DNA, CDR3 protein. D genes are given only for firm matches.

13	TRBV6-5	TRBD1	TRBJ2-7	TGTGCCAGCACTCGGGACAGGGCCTACGAGCAGTACTTC	CASTRDRAYEQYF
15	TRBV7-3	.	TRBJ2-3	TGTGCCAGCAGCTTATACGGGACAATAAGCGATACGCAGTATTTT	CASSLYGTISDTQYF
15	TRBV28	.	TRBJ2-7	TGTGCCAGCAGGTCCCTTGGCACGCAATTTAACGAGCAGTACTTC	CASRSLGTQFNEQYF
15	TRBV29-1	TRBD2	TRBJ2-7	TGCAGCGTTGAAGAACGGGAGGGAGTTTACTACGAGCAGTACTTC	CSVEEREGVYYEQYF
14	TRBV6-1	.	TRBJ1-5	TGTGCCAGCAGTGATCACAGGAGAGACCAGCCCCAGCATTTT	CASSDHRRDQPQHF
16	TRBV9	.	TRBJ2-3	TGTGCCAGCAGCGTAGCTCATAGGGGTAACACAGATACGCAGTATTTT	CASSVAHRGNTDTQYF
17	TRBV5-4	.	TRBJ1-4	TGTGCCAGCAGCCCGGGGGGGAGGAGTGCAACTAATGAAAAACTGTTTTTT	CASSPGGRSATNEKLFF
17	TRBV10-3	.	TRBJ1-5	TGTGCCATCAGTGCTTCGGACAGAGTCCATAGCAATCAGCCCCAGCATTTT	CAISASDRVHSNQPQHF
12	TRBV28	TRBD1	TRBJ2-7	TGTGCCAGCAGGGCACAGGGGAGAGAGCAGTACTTC	CASRAQGREQYF
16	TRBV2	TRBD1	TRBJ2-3	TGTGCCAGCAGTGAGGTTCTGGACAGGGGGTCAGATACGCAGTATTTT	CASSEVLDRGSDTQYF
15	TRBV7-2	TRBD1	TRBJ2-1	TGTGCCAGCAGCCTGACAGGGGGCAATATCAATGAGCAGTTCTTC	CASSLTGGNINEQFF
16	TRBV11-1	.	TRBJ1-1	TGTGCCAGCAGCCAAGAATATCAGGGCGGAAACACTGAAGCTTTCTTT	CASSQEYQGGNTEAFF
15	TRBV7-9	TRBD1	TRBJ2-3	TGTGCCAGCAGCTTGGGGACAGCTAGCACAGATACGCAGTATTTT	CASSLGTASTDTQYF